This TCR beta chain stems from a study of siplizumab effects on memory and regulatory T cells. Study results and caveats: In siplizumab conditions, mappable alloreactive CD4+ clones averaged approximately 69% Treg-derived, against 26.9% in controls.

Naive, memory, effector memory and TEMRA subsets that were unstimulated underwent sequencing in a few donor pairs. V gave up 0 bases and J gave up 0 bases, with 14 bases separating them. Per the germline V gene, CDR1 is SGHRS and CDR2 is YFSETQ. The CDR3 runs to 17 residues. Every sample had 80,000 to 100,000 of its TCR templates assayed. Some clones are missing from TCRdb's copy, which holds only in-frame ones; the method was immunoSEQ multiplex PCR. The profile shows 70,000 to 95,000 clones, roughly 96% of them singletons. Of note for this clone: What it binds is not known.

The V gene is TRBV5-1, the J gene TRBJ2-3, with no clear D. This receptor was taken from a human donor in good health. Sequenced: naive CD4+ T cells sorted from blood. CDR3 amino acids: CASSLEAAPYSTDTQYF. Written as DNA, the CDR3 is TGCGCCAGCAGCTTGGAGGCCGCGCCCTATAGCACAGATACGCAGTATTTT.